A selection of T cell receptor beta chains follows, all from one sample in a study of blood T cell repertoires in COVID-19. Using immunoSEQ multiplex PCR, the repertoire was profiled, and TCRdb retains in-frame clones only, with some absent. The sample carries approximately 300,000 clones, 75% to 90% recorded once. Sequences were obtained from PBMCs or T cells enriched from blood (not recorded which). The receptors derive from a man aged 55 to 70 who had recovered from COVID-19. Each CDR3 is given with its conserved first and last residue.

CDR3 length	V gene	J gene	CDR3 protein
14	TRBV7-2	TRBJ2-5	CASSLAGGGETQYF
14	TRBV9	TRBJ1-2	CASSPGGTNYGYTF
16	TRBV19	TRBJ2-7	CASSLTVSEEGAEQYF
14	TRBV30	TRBJ1-1	CAWSGQGGLTEAFF
13	TRBV15	TRBJ1-1	CATSDMRRTEAFF
13	TRBV30	TRBJ1-4	CAWSSQGTEKLFF
16	TRBV4-1	TRBJ2-1	CASSQETSGRAYEQFF
15	TRBV11-2	TRBJ2-2	CASSSRQGAGGELFF
15	TRBV24-1	TRBJ2-5	CATSDPRASGTTQYF
13	TRBV7-9	TRBJ2-7	CASSFAGSYEQYF